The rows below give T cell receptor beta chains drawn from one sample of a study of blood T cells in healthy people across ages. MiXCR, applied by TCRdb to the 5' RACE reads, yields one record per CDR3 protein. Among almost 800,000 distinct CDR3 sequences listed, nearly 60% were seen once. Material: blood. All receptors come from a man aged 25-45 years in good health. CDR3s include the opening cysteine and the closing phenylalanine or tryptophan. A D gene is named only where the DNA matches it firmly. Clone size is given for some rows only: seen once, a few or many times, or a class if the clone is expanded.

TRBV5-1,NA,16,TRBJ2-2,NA,TGCGCCAGCAGCTGGTCGACAAACGCGAACACCGGGGAGCTGTTTTTT,CASSWSTNANTGELFF
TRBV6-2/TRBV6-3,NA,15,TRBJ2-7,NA,TGTGCCAGCAGTTACGGGAGGATGAATTCCTACGAGCAGTACTTC,CASSYGRMNSYEQYF
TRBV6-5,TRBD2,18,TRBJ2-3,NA,TGTGCCAGCAGTTGCTCAGGACTAGCGGGAGACGGTACAGATACGCAGTATTTT,CASSCSGLAGDGTDTQYF
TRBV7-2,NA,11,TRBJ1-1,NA,TGTGCCAGCAGCTTAGGTGGAGAAGCTTTCTTT,CASSLGGEAFF
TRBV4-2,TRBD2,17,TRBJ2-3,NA,TGTGCCAGCAGCCAAGATCACGGCGGGAGGGCCTCAGATACGCAGTATTTT,CASSQDHGGRASDTQYF
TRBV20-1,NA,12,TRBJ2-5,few,TGCAGTGCCCCCGGGGCTCAAGAGACCCAGTACTTC,CSAPGAQETQYF
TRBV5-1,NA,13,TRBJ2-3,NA,TGCGCCAGCAGACACAGTACTCCAGATACGCAGTATTTT,CASRHSTPDTQYF
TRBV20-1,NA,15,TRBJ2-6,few,TGCAGTGCTAGAGGGCTGGCCCCCGGGGCCAACGTCCTGACTTTC,CSARGLAPGANVLTF
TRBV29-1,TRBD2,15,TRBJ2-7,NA,TGCAGCGTCCCCGGGACTAGCGGGCTATTCAATGAGCAGTACTTC,CSVPGTSGLFNEQYF
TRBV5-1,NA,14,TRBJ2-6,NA,TGCGCCAGCACAGAGTCCTCTGGGGCCAACGTCCTGACTTTC,CASTESSGANVLTF
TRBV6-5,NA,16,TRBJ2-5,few,TGTGCCAGCAGCCCTCTCGTCCTCGGGCTCAGGAGTGAGCAGTACTTC,CASSPLVLGLRSEQYF
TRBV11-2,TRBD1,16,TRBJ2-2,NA,TGTGCCAGCAGCTTATCCCGGGACAGGAGGACCGGGGAGCTGTTTTTT,CASSLSRDRRTGELFF
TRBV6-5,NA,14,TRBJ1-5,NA,TGTGCCAGCAGTAGGTTACAAGGGGAACAGCCCCAGCATTTT,CASSRLQGEQPQHF
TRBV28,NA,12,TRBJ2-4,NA,TGTGCCAGCAGTTTGGTGGGCTACGGGCAGTACTTC,CASSLVGYGQYF
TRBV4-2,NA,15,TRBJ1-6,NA,TGTGCCAGCAGCCAAGAGTGGGAATTTGGTTCACCCCTCCACTTT,CASSQEWEFGSPLHF
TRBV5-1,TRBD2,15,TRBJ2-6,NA,TGCGCCAGCGCCTCGGGGGGGTCTGGGGCCAACGTCCTGACTTTC,CASASGGSGANVLTF
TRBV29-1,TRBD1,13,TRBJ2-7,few,TGCAGCGCCTGGGACAGGGAAGGGTACGAGCAGTACTTC,CSAWDREGYEQYF
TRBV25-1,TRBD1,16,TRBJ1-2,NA,TGTGCCAGCAGTGAATACTTTGGGACAGGATCTTATGGCTACACCTTC,CASSEYFGTGSYGYTF
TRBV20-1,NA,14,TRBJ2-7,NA,TGCAGTGCTTTACCCGGGACATCAGACTACGAGCAGTACTTC,CSALPGTSDYEQYF
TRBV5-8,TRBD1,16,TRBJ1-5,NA,TGTGCCAGCAGCTACTTTGGGACAGGGACGCTTGGGCCCCAGCATTTT,CASSYFGTGTLGPQHF
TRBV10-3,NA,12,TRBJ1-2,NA,TGTGCCATCAGTGGGGCAGGGGATGGCTACACCTTC,CAISGAGDGYTF
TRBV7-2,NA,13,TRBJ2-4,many,TGTGCCAGCAGCCCCCCCGGGAGAAACATTCAGTACTTC,CASSPPGRNIQYF
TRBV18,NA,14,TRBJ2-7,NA,TGTGCCAGCTCACCCGGGACACGGTCTTACGAGCAGTACTTC,CASSPGTRSYEQYF